Detailed here is one T cell receptor beta chain. Antigen unknown. Germline assignment: CDR1 SGHVS and CDR2 FNYEAQ. Deletions cut 1 base from V and 10 bases from J, with 20 bases between. The CDR3 consists of 15 residues. The data originate from a study of cytomegalovirus exposure and HLA in healthy donors. Study-level findings and limits: A list of roughly 160 TCR beta chains associated with cytomegalovirus was given. Presence/absence analyses assumed roughly uniform sequencing depth across donors, which may not hold.

With 60 Vbeta and 13 Jbeta primers, the PCR was carried out. TCRdb keeps only in-frame clones here, not all; method: immunoSEQ multiplex PCR. In the table there are approximately 150,000 clones, over 75% of which are singletons. The chain has TRBV7-6 and TRBJ2-7, with D tentatively TRBD1 (5 bases). The sequenced sample consisted of PBMCs. The TCR was taken from a middle-aged man in good health and CMV-seronegative. The CDR3 DNA is TGTGCCAGCAGCTTAGTCGGTGCAGCGATACAGGAACAGTACTTC. Its translation: CASSLVGAAIQEQYF.